This TCR beta chain was recorded in a study of CD8+ T cells in alopecia areata. About this clone: The antigen is not known.

Study-level results: Lesional scalp exceeded normal scalp in clonality, especially in alopecia totalis/universalis. Clarity of TCR sharing across patients fell short of that in mice, possibly HLA-related.

Isolated RNA was reverse transcribed into cDNA used as the sequencing template. Profiled with immunoSEQ multiplex PCR; TCRdb holds only in-frame clones, not every one. The repertoire consists of about 150,000 clones, with about 60% occurring once and the leading ten covering more than 4.5%. The V end lost 3 bases, the J end lost 6 bases, and 8 bases lay between the germline ends. Germline V gives CDR1 SNHLY, CDR2 FYNNEI. The CDR3 has 12 residues. Cell sorting on a FACSAria was used to separate CD4+ and CD8+ T cells from the PBMCs. The sequence was obtained from a human donor in good health. V is TRBV2 and J is TRBJ1-2; D perhaps matches TRBD1 (5 bases). The sequenced sample consisted of CD4+ T cells sorted from blood. The CDR3 sequence is CASSDRDHGYTF. The CDR3 region has the DNA TGTGCCAGCAGTGACCGGGACCATGGCTACACCTTC.